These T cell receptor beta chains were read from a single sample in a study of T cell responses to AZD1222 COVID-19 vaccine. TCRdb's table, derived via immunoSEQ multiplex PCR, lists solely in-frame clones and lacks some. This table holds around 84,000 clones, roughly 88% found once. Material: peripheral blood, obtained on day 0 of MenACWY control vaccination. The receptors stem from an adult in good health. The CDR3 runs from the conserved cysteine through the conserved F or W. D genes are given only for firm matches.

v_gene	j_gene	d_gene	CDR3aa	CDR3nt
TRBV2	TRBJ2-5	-	CASSESREFGQETQYF	TGTGCCAGCAGTGAATCTAGGGAGTTTGGGCAAGAGACCCAGTACTTC
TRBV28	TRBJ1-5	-	CASSLSINQPQHF	TGTGCCAGCAGTTTATCAATAAATCAGCCCCAGCATTTT
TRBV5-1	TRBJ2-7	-	CASSLDGAAYEQYF	TGCGCCAGCAGCTTGGACGGGGCGGCCTACGAGCAGTACTTC
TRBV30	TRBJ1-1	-	CAWSVEAVTVEAFF	TGTGCCTGGAGTGTCGAGGCGGTGACGGTTGAAGCTTTCTTT
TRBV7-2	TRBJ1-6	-	CASVRDRLNSPLHF	TGTGCCAGCGTCCGGGACCGGCTTAATTCACCCCTCCACTTT
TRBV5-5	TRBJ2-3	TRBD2	CASSLYASGGGTDTQYF	TGTGCCAGCAGCTTGTATGCTAGCGGGGGGGGCACAGATACGCAGTATTTT
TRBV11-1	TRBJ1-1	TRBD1	CASSLAGGTEAFF	TGTGCCAGCAGCTTGGCAGGGGGCACTGAAGCTTTCTTT
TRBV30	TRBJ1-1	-	CAWSVSQGNTEAFF	TGTGCCTGGAGTGTATCACAGGGGAACACTGAAGCTTTCTTT
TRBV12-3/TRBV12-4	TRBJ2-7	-	CASSLHPRSEQYF	TGTGCCAGCAGTTTACACCCGCGCTCCGAGCAGTACTTC
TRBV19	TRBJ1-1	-	CASSIRGNTEAFF	TGTGCCAGTAGTATTCGGGGAAACACTGAAGCTTTCTTT
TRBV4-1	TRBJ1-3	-	CASSQPQGFSGNTIYF	TGCGCCAGCAGCCAACCCCAGGGGTTCTCTGGAAACACCATATATTTT
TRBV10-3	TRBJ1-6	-	CAISQGVKDSPLHF	TGTGCCATCAGTCAAGGGGTGAAGGATTCACCCCTCCACTTT
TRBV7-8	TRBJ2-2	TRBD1	CASSWAGTGGPGELFF	TGTGCCAGCAGCTGGGCCGGGACAGGGGGCCCCGGGGAGCTGTTTTTT